The clone carrying this TCR beta chain showed up just once. The data stem from a study of blood T cell repertoires in COVID-19. Study summary: The United States, Italy and Spain provided the acute and convalescent COVID-19 samples. Sample material is recorded as cDNA or gDNA derived from T cells, B-cell-depleted T cells, or PBMCs.

Trimming pared 7 bases from V and 4 bases from J, leaving 16 bases between. The CDR3 consists of 14 residues. Germline CDR1 and CDR2: MNHNY and SVGAGI (reference sequence). Original handling: Quantification of nucleated cells was approximated via reference gene primer amplification. Generated by immunoSEQ multiplex PCR, the TCRdb table keeps only in-frame clones and is missing some. That table furnishes V, J and clone size, whereas the DNA furnished D and trimming. The data contain approximately 94,000 clones, 85% of them singletons. This clonotype originated in a human donor in a cohort sampled during active COVID-19. The rearrangement links TRBV6-6 to TRBJ1-2, with a weak D call TRBD1 (5 bases). The sequencing sample was made of peripheral blood. CDR3 bases: TGTGCCAGCACCCCGACAGACACCCTCTATGGCTACACCTTC. Translation: CASTPTDTLYGYTF.